This T cell receptor (beta chain) was documented in a study of blood T cell repertoires in COVID-19. TCRdb's table, derived via immunoSEQ multiplex PCR, lists solely in-frame clones and lacks some. Of 100,000 to 150,000 clones in the sample, approximately 87% are singletons; the top ten hold roughly 2.1%. The receptor comes from a man between 65 and 85 years old with active COVID-19. Sequenced: peripheral blood.

The DNA of the CDR3 is TGTGCCAGCAGTCGGGCGGGGTCCTTGAACTATGGCTACACCTTC. Its translation is CASSRAGSLNYGYTF. The V and J genes are TRBV6-5 and TRBJ1-2; D gene unclear. Germline CDR1 is MNHEY and CDR2 is SVGAGI. CDR3 length: 15 residues. Trimming shortened V by 5 bases and J by 2 bases, and 15 bases separated the two germline ends.